This TCR beta chain was obtained from a study of control samples from healthy donors and cancer patients (dated by TCRdb to about 2020). This clone was found once. This receptor's antigen is unknown. Within one base of it there is no much larger clone, and no base qualities were kept. Relative to germline, V is 4 bases shorter and J is 5 bases shorter, with 12 bases between their ends. The CDR3 has 13 amino acids, counting the end cysteine and phenylalanine. Only the CDR3 portion is preserved as DNA: 39 bases, with reading frame beginning at the first base. CDR1 SGHRS and CDR2 YFSETQ are derived from the germline V gene. Receptor libraries were prepared by the immunoSEQ multiplex PCR assay. TCRdb holds this immuneACCESS table with in-frame rearrangements only. Some clones are missing; in checked studies, unresolved V genes explain under half, and the rest has no known cause. In this sample the table shows about 160,000 clones, nearly 96% of which occur a single time. 1% of the sample lies in the top ten.

The source material was blood. The sequence is built from TRBV5-1 and TRBJ1-2, with the identity of the D gene unclear. The sequence was obtained from a woman aged 30 to 39 in good health. Here is the DNA: TGCGCCAGCAGCCATGGACCGAATTATGGCTACACCTTC. Translated, this is CASSHGPNYGYTF.